The present entry profiles one TCR beta chain with its context. What it recognizes is unknown. The sample is drawn from a study of cytomegalovirus exposure and HLA in healthy donors. Overall study results and limits: A further, later analysis showed that HLA-associated TCR beta chains (compared with equally common others) were more clonally expanded. The study found most TCR sequences rare, yet found some public TCRs in many donors. Associated with cytomegalovirus, according to the listing, were about 160 TCR beta chains. Earlier analysis looked at TCR beta V segments, and most were productive about 90% or about 30% of the time.

Amplification used 60 Vbeta primers and 13 Jbeta primers. Produced via immunoSEQ multiplex PCR; TCRdb's table is partial and in-frame only. The sample has some 120,000 clones, roughly 76% seen once. V lost 4 bases and J 4 bases, leaving 14 bases between the germline ends. The CDR3 contains 15 residues. Germline V gene lookup returns CDR1 SGDLS and CDR2 YYNGEE. V and J are TRBV9 and TRBJ1-4; TRBD1 is a possible D gene (6 bases). Sequenced: PBMCs. The source of this sequence is a woman aged 55-70 years in good health and CMV-seropositive. The CDR3 loop reads CASSRDTNLNEKLFF. The DNA for the CDR3 is TGTGCCAGCAGCCGGGACACAAACCTTAATGAAAAACTGTTTTTT.